This T cell receptor (beta chain) stems from a study of T cells in Graves' hyperthyroidism and ophthalmopathy. Study-wide points: Ophthalmopathy was distinguished from stable hyperthyroidism by 13 V-J signatures.

Amplification yielded TCR beta CDR3 regions, with RNA transcripts as the source. A first-round RT-PCR of the TCR CDR3 used the HTBI primer set. MiXCR, run by TCRdb on the multiplex PCR reads, gives a single entry per CDR3 protein. This table has roughly 400,000 distinct CDR3 sequences, around 15% appearing once. This clonotype showed up many times. Its antigen is undetermined. The germline V gene encodes CDR1 DFQATT and CDR2 SNEGSKA (reference sequence). Trimming cost V 5 bases and J 4 bases; bases outside gene matches: 5. The length of the CDR3 is 14 residues. Clinical symptoms, serum thyroxine and TRAb, thyroid ultrasound and orbital computed tomography together formed the diagnostic basis.

The chain uses TRBV20-1 and TRBJ2-1; TRBD2 aligns across 10 bases. The source material was blood. This TCR derives from a man aged 45 to 65 with Graves' ophthalmopathy. CDR3 sequence reads: CSAEGLATYNEQFF. CDR3 sequence (DNA): TGCAGTGCTGAGGGACTAGCGACTTACAATGAGCAGTTCTTC.